Shown below are 4 T cell receptor beta chains from a single sample sequenced in a study of blood T cells in healthy people across ages. The second PCR ran about 6 to 11 cycles with a sample-barcoded 5' primer and J-beta primers. Each CDR3 protein gets one entry after TCRdb re-called the 5' RACE reads with MiXCR. The sample consists of roughly 500,000 distinct CDR3 sequences, about 25% of them appearing once. The sample taken for sequencing was blood. All receptors come from a woman between 65 and 79 years old in good health.

The V gene is TRBV5-1, the J gene TRBJ1-6; TRBD1 is a possible D gene (5 bases). CDR1 SGHRS and CDR2 YFSETQ come from the germline V gene. The CDR3 runs to 14 residues. V was clipped by 4 bases and J by 10 bases, with 15 bases between them. The CDR3 region is CASSLGGVESPLHF. CDR3 DNA sequence: TGCGCCAGCAGCCTAGGAGGGGTAGAGTCACCCCTCCACTTT.

The chain couples TRBV5-1 to TRBJ1-2, with D possibly being TRBD1 (5 bases). The germline V and J ends were trimmed by 4 bases and 7 bases, with 17 bases remaining between them. CDR3 length: 14 residues. Germline lookup yields CDR1 SGHRS and CDR2 YFSETQ. The CDR3 nucleotides read TGCGCCAGCAGCGTTGAATGGGACCTATTTGGCTACACCTTC. Amino acid sequence: CASSVEWDLFGYTF.

This clonotype has only a few counts. The rearrangement uses TRBV2 and TRBJ2-2; 8 positions agree with TRBD2. V lost 8 bases to trimming and J lost 0 bases; unmatched junction nucleotides: 5. Germline-derived CDR1 and CDR2 are SNHLY and FYNNEI. The CDR3 is 15 amino acids. In DNA, the CDR3 is TGTGCCAGCGGCGGGGGGCCCCCGAACACCGGGGAGCTGTTTTTT. Amino acid sequence: CASGGGPPNTGELFF.

This clonotype was seen repeatedly, ten times or more. This chain connects TRBV5-4 to TRBJ2-5; D is undetermined. V was cut by 4 bases and J by 1 base, with 11 bases left in between. CDR3 size: 14 residues. Germline CDR1 and CDR2: SGHNT and YYREEE (reference sequence). The CDR3 bases are TGTGCCAGCAGCGATCCGCGTTTCCAAGAGACCCAGTACTTC. It yields the protein CASSDPRFQETQYF. Variable domain in full (rest from reference TRBV5-4 and TRBJ2-5): ETGVTQSPTHLIKTRGQQVTLRCSSQSGHNTVSWYQQALGQGPQFIFQYYREEENGRGNFPPRFSGLQFPNYSSELNVNALELDDSALYLCASSDPRFQETQYFGPGTRLLVL.